This is a list of T cell receptor beta chains from one sample in a study of shared clonotypes between healthy human individuals. Only in-frame clones appear in the TCRdb table, and some are missing; sequencing was by immunoSEQ multiplex PCR. The data contain around 1.9 million clones, around 93% of them singletons. Sequenced: naive CD8+ T cells from PBMCs. These receptors were obtained from a young man in good health. Some clones in this sample may be carry-over from other donors' samples. The CDR3 runs from the conserved cysteine through the conserved F or W. D genes are given only for firm matches. Expanded clones are given a class, and other clones once, few, many or no size at all.

abundance	j_gene	d_gene	v_gene	CDR3nt	CDR3aa
.	TRBJ2-7	.	TRBV4-3	TGCGCCAGCAGCCCCTATTTAGCGGAGGCCCCCCACGAGCAGTACTTC	CASSPYLAEAPHEQYF
few	TRBJ1-3	TRBD1	TRBV6-5	TGTGCCAGCAGTTACCTCGGGGACAGCGGAAACACCATATATTTT	CASSYLGDSGNTIYF
.	TRBJ2-7	.	TRBV27	TGTGCCAGCAGTTTATCGGGGCCCTCCTACGAGCAGTACTTC	CASSLSGPSYEQYF
.	TRBJ2-7	.	TRBV7-9	TGTGCCAGCAGCTTACTTCGGTCCTCCTACGAGCAGTACTTC	CASSLLRSSYEQYF
few	TRBJ2-7	TRBD1	TRBV29-1	TGCAGCGTCCTTAGGGGGCCGACCTACGAGCAGTACTTC	CSVLRGPTYEQYF
.	TRBJ1-2	.	TRBV11-2	TGTGCCAGCAGCCCCAGACTTGGACAGACCAACTATGGCTACACCTTC	CASSPRLGQTNYGYTF
.	TRBJ2-2	TRBD2	TRBV27	TGTGCCAGCAGTTTATCTTCCAGCGGGAGTACCGGGGAGCTGTTTTTT	CASSLSSSGSTGELFF
.	TRBJ1-1	.	TRBV19	TGTGCCAGTAGTGCCGGCAGCATGAACACTGAAGCTTTCTTT	CASSAGSMNTEAFF
.	TRBJ2-7	TRBD2	TRBV7-2	TGTGCCAGCAGCCTCCTACCGGGACTAGCGGGAGATTTGAACGAGCAGTACTTC	CASSLLPGLAGDLNEQYF
.	TRBJ2-3	.	TRBV7-9	TGTGCCAGCAGCCTACCTAGCGCCTACACAGATACGCAGTATTTT	CASSLPSAYTDTQYF
.	TRBJ1-2	.	TRBV5-8	TGTGCCAGCAGCCCCCGAAGTAGGTATGGCTACACCTTC	CASSPRSRYGYTF
.	TRBJ2-3	TRBD1	TRBV7-6	TGTGCCAGCAGCTTAGATAGGACAGGGGGACCAGATACGCAGTATTTT	CASSLDRTGGPDTQYF